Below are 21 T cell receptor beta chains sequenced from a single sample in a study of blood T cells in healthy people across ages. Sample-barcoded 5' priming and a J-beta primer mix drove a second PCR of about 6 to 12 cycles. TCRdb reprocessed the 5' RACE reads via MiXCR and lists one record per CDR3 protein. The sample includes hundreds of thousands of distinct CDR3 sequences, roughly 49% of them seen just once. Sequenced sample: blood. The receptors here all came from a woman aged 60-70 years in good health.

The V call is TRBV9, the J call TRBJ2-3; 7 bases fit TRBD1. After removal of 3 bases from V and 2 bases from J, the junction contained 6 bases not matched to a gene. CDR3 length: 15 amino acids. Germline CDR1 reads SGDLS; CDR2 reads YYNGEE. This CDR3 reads CASSARDSFTDTQYF. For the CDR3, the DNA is TGTGCCAGCAGCGCCCGGGACAGCTTCACAGATACGCAGTATTTT. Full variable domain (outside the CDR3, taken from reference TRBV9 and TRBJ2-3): DSGVTQTPKHLITATGQRVTLRCSPRSGDLSVYWYQQSLDQGLQFLIQYYNGEERAKGNILERFSAQQFPDLHSELNLSSLELGDSALYFCASSARDSFTDTQYFGPGTRLTVL.

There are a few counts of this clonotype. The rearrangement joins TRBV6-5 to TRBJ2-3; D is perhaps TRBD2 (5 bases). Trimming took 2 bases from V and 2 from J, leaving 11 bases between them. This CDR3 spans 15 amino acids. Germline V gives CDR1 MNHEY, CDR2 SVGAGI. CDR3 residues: CASSYRGFPTDTQYF. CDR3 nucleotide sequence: TGTGCCAGCAGTTACCGGGGATTCCCCACAGATACGCAGTATTTT.

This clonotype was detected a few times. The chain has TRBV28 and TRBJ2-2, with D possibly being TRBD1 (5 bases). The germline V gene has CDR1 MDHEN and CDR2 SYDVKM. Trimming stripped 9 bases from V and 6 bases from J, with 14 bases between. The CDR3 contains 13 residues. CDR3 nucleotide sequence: TGTGCCAGTCAGGGTTCTATAGCCGGGGAGCTGTTTTTT. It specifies CASQGSIAGELFF.

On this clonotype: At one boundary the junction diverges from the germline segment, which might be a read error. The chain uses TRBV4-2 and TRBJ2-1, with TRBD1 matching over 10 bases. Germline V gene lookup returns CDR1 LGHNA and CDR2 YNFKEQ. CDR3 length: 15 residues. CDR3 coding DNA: TGTGTCAGCAGCTTTGGGGACAGGGGCTACAATGAGCAGTTCTTC. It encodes CVSSFGDRGYNEQFF.

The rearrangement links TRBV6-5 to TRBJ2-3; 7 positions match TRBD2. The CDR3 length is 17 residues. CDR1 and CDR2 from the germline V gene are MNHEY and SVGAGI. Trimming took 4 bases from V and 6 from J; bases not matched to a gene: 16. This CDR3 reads CASSSPLGRENTDTQYF. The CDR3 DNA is TGTGCCAGCAGTTCCCCTCTGGGGAGGGAGAACACGGATACGCAGTATTTT.

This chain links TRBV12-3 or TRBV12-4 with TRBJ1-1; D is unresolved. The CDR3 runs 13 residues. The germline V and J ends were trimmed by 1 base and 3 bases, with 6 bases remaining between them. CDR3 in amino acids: CASSLVPDTEAFF. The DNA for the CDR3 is TGTGCCAGCAGTTTAGTGCCAGACACTGAAGCTTTCTTT.

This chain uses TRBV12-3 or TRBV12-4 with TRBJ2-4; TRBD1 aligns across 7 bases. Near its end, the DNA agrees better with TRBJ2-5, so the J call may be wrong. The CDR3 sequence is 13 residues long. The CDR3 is CASSEDRRETQYF. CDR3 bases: TGTGCCAGCAGTGAGGACAGGAGGGAGACCCAGTACTTC.

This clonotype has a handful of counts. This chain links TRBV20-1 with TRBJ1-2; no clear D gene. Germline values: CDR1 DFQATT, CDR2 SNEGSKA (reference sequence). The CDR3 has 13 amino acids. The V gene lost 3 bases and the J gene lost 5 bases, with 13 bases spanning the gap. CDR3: CSARDGGLYGYTF. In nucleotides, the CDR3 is TGCAGTGCTAGGGACGGCGGATTATATGGCTACACCTTC.

Here the CDR3 reads CASSLRRSTTDTQYF. CDR3 sequence (DNA): TGTGCCAGCAGTTTACGGCGGAGCACCACAGATACGCAGTATTTT. The chain recombines TRBV28 with TRBJ2-3; D call uncertain. The CDR3 covers 15 residues. Trimming took off 2 bases at V and 2 bases at J, with 11 bases between the two ends. Germline V gives CDR1 MDHEN, CDR2 SYDVKM.

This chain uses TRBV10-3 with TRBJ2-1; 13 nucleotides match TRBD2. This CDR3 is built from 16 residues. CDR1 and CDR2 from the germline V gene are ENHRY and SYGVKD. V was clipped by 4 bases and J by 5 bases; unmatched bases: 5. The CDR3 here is CAISGTSGRGNNEQFF. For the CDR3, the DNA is TGTGCCATCAGTGGGACTAGCGGGAGAGGTAACAATGAGCAGTTCTTC.

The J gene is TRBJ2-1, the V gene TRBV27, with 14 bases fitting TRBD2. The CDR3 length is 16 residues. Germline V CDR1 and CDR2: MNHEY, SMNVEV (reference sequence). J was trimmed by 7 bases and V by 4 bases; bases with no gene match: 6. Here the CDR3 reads CASSSGTSGGSNEQFF. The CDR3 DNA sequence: TGTGCCAGCAGTTCAGGGACTAGCGGGGGTAGTAATGAGCAGTTCTTC.

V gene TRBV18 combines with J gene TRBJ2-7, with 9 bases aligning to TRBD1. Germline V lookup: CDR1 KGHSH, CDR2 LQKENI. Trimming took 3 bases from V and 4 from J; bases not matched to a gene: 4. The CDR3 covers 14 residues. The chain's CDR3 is CASSPAGTGYEQYF. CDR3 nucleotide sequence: TGTGCCAGCTCACCCGCCGGGACAGGGTACGAGCAGTACTTC.

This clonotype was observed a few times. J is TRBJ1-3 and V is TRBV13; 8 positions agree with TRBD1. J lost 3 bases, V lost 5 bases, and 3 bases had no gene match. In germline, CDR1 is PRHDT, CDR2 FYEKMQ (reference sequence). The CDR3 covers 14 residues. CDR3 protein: CASSKDRDGNTIYF. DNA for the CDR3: TGTGCCAGCAGCAAGGACAGGGATGGAAACACCATATATTTT. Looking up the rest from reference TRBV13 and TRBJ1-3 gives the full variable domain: AAGVIQSPRHLIKEKRETATLKCYPIPRHDTVYWYQQGPGQDPQFLISFYEKMQSDKGSIPDRFSAQQFSDYHSELNMSSLELGDSALYFCASSKDRDGNTIYFGEGSWLTVV.

The CDR3 sequence: CASSAGQGWYF. CDR3 DNA sequence: TGTGCCAGCAGTGCCGGTCAGGGGTGGTACTTC. The chain is built from TRBV12-3 or TRBV12-4 and TRBJ2-4; D might be TRBD1 (6 bases). V shed 5 bases and J shed 15 bases, with 14 bases lying between them. There are 11 residues in the CDR3.

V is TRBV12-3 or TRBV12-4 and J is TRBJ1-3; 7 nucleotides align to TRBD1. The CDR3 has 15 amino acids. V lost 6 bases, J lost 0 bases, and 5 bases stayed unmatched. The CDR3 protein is CASSQGGISGNTIYF. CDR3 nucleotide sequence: TGTGCCAGCAGCCAGGGGGGGATCTCTGGAAACACCATATATTTT.

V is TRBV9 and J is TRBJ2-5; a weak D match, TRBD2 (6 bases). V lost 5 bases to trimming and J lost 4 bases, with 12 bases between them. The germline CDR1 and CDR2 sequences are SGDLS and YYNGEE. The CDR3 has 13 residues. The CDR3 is CASSIGSTETQYF. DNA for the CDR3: TGTGCCAGCAGTATCGGGAGTACAGAGACCCAGTACTTC.

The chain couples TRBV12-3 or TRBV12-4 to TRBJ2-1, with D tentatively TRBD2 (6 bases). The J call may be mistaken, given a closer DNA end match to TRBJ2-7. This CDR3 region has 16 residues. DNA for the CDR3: TGTGCCAGCATGTGGGTTAGCGGAAGCTCCTACAATGAGCAGTACTTC. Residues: CASMWVSGSSYNEQYF.

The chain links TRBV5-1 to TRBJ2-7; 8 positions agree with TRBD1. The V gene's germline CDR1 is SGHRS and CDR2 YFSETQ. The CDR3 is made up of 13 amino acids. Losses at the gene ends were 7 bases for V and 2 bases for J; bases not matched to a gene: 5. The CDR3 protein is CASREQGAYEQYF. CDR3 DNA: TGCGCCAGCCGAGAACAGGGGGCCTACGAGCAGTACTTC.

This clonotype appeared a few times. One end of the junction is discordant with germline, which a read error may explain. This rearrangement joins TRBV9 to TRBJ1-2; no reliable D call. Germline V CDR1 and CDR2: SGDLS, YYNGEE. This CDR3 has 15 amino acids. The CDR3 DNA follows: TGTGCCAGCAGCCCCAACCCCACCGCTAATTATGGCTACACCTTC. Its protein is CASSPNPTANYGYTF.

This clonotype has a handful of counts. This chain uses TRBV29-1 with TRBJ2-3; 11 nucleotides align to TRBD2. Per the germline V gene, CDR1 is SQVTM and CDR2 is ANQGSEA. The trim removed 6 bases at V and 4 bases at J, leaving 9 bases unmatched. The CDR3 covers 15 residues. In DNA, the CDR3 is TGCAGCGTCGGACTAGCGGGTACAGTGGCAGATACGCAGTATTTT. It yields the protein CSVGLAGTVADTQYF.

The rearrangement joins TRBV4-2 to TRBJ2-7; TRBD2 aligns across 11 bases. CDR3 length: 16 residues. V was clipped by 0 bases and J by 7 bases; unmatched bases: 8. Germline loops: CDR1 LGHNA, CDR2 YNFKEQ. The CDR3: CASSQEWASGRNEQYF. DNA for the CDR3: TGTGCCAGCAGCCAAGAGTGGGCTAGCGGGAGGAATGAGCAGTACTTC.